The clone carrying this T cell receptor beta chain was seen just once. The antigen is undetermined. The sample belongs to a study of Tregs in tolerant kidney transplant recipients. Study outcomes and limitations: Validation in larger populations is needed because few patients were studied. The most relevant donor-specific Treg TCRbeta repertoire apparently came from expansion with activated donor B cells.

Here immunoSEQ multiplex PCR was the method, and the copy in TCRdb shows in-frame clones only, minus some. Of about 240,000 clones in the sample, roughly 84% are singletons; the top ten hold around 0.61%. Unstimulated regulatory T cells (CD4+CD25+CD127-), CD4+CD25- non-regulatory cells, CD4 and CD8 cells were FACS-sorted from thawed PBMCs. The ends were cut back, 3 bases at V and 0 bases at J, with 7 bases in the middle. Germline V gene lookup returns CDR1 SGHRS and CDR2 YFSETQ. CDR3 length equals 15 residues. V and J are TRBV5-1 and TRBJ1-6; D call uncertain. Input material: CD4+ T cells from blood. This receptor was taken from a human donor in good health. The CDR3 is CASSSGGSYNSPLHF. CDR3 bases: TGCGCCAGCAGCTCCGGCGGCTCCTATAATTCACCCCTCCACTTT. Full variable domain (outside the CDR3, taken from reference TRBV5-1 and TRBJ1-6): KAGVTQTPRYLIKTRGQQVTLSCSPISGHRSVSWYQQTPGQGLQFLFEYFSETQRNKGNFPGRFSGRQFSNSRSEMNVSTLELGDSALYLCASSSGGSYNSPLHFGNGTRLTVT.